This TCR beta chain was sequenced during a study of blood T cells in healthy people across ages. The CDR3 has 14 amino acids. V lost 4 bases, J lost 1 base, and 8 bases lay in between. Looked up from germline, CDR1 is SGHRS and CDR2 is YFSETQ. Primers used in a second PCR of roughly 7 to 11 cycles were a sample-barcoded 5' primer and a J-beta primer mix. From the 5' RACE reads, TCRdb called clonotypes with MiXCR, one entry per CDR3 protein. Of over 700,000 distinct CDR3 sequences in the sample, about 25% were seen once. The same sample was also used in a study of T cells of mothers and their children. Turning to that study: Samples were provided by three healthy Caucasian mothers and their six children. Related and unrelated pairs show similar shaping of TCR recombination output by thymic selection. Slightly higher, non-significant overlap characterized related mother-child pairs relative to unrelated pairs.

The rearrangement uses TRBV5-1 and TRBJ1-4; D possibly corresponds to TRBD1 (5 bases). The source is a boy aged 5-17 years in good health. Source material: blood. CDR3 region: CASSRDGTNEKLFF. The CDR3 coding sequence is TGCGCCAGCAGCCGGGACGGAACTAATGAAAAACTGTTTTTT.